This T cell receptor (beta chain) was captured in a study of shared clonotypes between healthy human individuals. Points from the study as a whole: Clonotype sharing among the donors was expected to vary with sequencing depth.

Donors comprised only Caucasian adults living in Nashville, Tennessee. Researchers partitioned CD4+ cells into CD45RA+ naive and CD45RA-negative memory subsets. Authors' processing steps: Junction-only immunoSEQ sequences carried no quality scores, so filtering differed. Sequencing was performed with immunoSEQ multiplex PCR; in TCRdb, only in-frame clones are kept and a portion is missing. The D gene and trimming were derived from the DNA, and the V and J assignments and clone size from that table. Of approximately 1,500,000 clones in the sample, around 98% are singletons; the top ten hold around 0.45%. In regard to this clone: What it recognizes is unknown.

CDR1 is MNHEY, CDR2 SMNVEV, per germline (reference sequence). Trimming stripped 6 bases from V and 2 bases from J, with 15 bases between. The CDR3 runs to 15 residues. The V gene is TRBV27, the J gene TRBJ2-3; D unclear. This TCR was recovered from a man aged 25 to 45 in good health. The specimen sequenced was naive CD4+ T cells sorted from blood. Subset noted: CD45RA+ positively selected. As DNA, the CDR3 is TGTGCCAGCAGCCGAAGGGCCTTGTCCACAGATACGCAGTATTTT. The encoded protein is CASSRRALSTDTQYF.